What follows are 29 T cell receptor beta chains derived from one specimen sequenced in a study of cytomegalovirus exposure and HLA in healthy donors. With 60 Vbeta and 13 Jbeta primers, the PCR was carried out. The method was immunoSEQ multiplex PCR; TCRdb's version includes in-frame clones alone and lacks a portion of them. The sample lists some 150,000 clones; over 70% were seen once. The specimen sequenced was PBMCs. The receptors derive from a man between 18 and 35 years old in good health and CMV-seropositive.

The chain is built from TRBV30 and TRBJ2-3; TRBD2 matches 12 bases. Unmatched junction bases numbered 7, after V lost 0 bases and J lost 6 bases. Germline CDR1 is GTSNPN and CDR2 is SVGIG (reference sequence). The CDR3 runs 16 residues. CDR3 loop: CAWSVRLAGGPDTQYF. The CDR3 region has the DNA TGTGCCTGGAGTGTACGTCTAGCGGGAGGGCCGGATACGCAGTATTTT.

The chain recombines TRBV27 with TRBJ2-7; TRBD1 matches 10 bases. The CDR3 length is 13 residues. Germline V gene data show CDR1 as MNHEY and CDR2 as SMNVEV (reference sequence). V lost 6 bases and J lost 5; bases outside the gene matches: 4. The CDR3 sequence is CASSGTGVDEQYF. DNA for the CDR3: TGTGCCAGCAGCGGGACAGGGGTAGACGAGCAGTACTTC.

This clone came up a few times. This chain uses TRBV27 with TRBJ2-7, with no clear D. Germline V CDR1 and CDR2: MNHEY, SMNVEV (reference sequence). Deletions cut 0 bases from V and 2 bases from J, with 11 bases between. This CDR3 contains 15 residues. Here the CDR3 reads CASSLSHSPPYEQYF. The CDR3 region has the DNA TGTGCCAGCAGTTTATCCCACTCGCCCCCCTACGAGCAGTACTTC.

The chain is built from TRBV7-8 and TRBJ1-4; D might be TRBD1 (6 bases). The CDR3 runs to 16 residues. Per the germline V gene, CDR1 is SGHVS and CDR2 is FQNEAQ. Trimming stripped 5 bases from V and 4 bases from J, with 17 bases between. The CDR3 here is CASSPRTAFRNEKLFF. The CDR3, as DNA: TGTGCCAGCAGCCCCCGGACAGCCTTCCGTAATGAAAAACTGTTTTTT.

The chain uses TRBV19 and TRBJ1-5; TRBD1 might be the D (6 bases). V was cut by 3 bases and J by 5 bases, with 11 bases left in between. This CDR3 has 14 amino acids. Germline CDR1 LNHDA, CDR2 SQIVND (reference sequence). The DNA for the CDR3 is TGTGCCAGTAGTATGACAGGTGGGTATCAGCCCCAGCATTTT. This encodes CASSMTGGYQPQHF.

The CDR3 region is CASSLSGGNGYTF. In DNA form, the CDR3 reads TGTGCCAGCAGTTTGAGTGGGGGGAATGGCTACACCTTC. This chain joins TRBV27 and TRBJ1-2, with TRBD1 as a possible D gene (5 bases). V gave up 3 bases and J gave up 6 bases, with 11 bases separating them. CDR3 size: 13 residues. Germline CDR1 MNHEY, CDR2 SMNVEV (reference sequence).

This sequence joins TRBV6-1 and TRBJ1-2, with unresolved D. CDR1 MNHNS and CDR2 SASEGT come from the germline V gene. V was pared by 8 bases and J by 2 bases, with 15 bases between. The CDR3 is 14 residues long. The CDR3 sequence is CASSLSGINYGYTF. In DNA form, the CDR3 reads TGTGCCAGCTCCCTATCCGGGATAAACTATGGCTACACCTTC.

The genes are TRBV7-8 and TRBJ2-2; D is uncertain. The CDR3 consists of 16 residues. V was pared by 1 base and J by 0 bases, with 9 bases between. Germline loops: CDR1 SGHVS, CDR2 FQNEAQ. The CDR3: CASSLVGPSNTGELFF. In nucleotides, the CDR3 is TGTGCCAGCAGCTTAGTTGGGCCCTCGAACACCGGGGAGCTGTTTTTT.

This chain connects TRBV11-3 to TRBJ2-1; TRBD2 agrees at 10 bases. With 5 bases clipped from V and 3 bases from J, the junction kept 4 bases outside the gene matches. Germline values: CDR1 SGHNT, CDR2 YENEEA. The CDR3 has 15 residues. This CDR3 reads CASSASGGDYNEQFF. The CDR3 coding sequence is TGTGCCAGCAGCGCAAGCGGGGGGGACTACAATGAGCAGTTCTTC.

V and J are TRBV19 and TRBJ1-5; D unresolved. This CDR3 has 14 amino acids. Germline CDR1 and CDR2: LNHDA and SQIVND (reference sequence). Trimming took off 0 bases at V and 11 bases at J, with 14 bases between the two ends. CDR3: CASSIDRHSSTQHF. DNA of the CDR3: TGTGCCAGTAGTATAGATAGGCATAGTAGCACCCAGCATTTT.

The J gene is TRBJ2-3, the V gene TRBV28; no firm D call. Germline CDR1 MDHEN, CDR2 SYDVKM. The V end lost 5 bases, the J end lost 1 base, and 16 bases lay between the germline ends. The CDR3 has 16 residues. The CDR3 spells CASSVRFPTRTDTQYF. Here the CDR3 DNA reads TGTGCCAGCAGTGTACGGTTTCCTACCCGCACAGATACGCAGTATTTT.

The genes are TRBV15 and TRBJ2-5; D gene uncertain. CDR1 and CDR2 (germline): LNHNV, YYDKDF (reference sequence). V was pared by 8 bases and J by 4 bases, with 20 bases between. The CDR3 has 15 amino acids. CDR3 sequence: CATSAPRPDLETQYF. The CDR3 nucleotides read TGTGCCACCTCAGCCCCGCGGCCCGATTTAGAGACCCAGTACTTC. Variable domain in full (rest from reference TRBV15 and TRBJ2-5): DAMVIQNPRYQVTQFGKPVTLSCSQTLNHNVMYWYQQKSSQAPKLLFHYYDKDFNNEADTPDNFQSRRPNTSFCFLDIRSPGLGDTAMYLCATSAPRPDLETQYFGPGTRLLVL.

The chain's CDR3 is CASSDRLNTEAFF. The CDR3 DNA follows: TGTGCCAGTAGTGACAGATTGAACACTGAAGCTTTCTTT. The J gene is TRBJ1-1, the V gene TRBV19; the D gene is possibly TRBD1 (5 bases). V was shortened by 5 bases and J by 0 bases, with 7 bases between the two germline ends. This CDR3 comprises 13 residues. The germline V gene has CDR1 LNHDA and CDR2 SQIVND (reference sequence). Supplemented by reference TRBV19 and TRBJ1-1, the full variable domain reads DGGITQSPKYLFRKEGQNVTLSCEQNLNHDAMYWYRQDPGQGLRLIYYSQIVNDFQKGDIAEGYSVSREKKESFPLTVTSAQKNPTAFYLCASSDRLNTEAFFGQGTRLTVV.

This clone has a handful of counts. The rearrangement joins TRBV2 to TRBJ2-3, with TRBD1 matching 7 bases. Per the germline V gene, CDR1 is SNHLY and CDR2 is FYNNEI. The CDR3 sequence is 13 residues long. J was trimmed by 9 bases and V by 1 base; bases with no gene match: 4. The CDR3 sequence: CASSEGARGTQYF. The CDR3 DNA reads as TGTGCCAGCAGTGAAGGGGCCAGGGGGACGCAGTATTTT.

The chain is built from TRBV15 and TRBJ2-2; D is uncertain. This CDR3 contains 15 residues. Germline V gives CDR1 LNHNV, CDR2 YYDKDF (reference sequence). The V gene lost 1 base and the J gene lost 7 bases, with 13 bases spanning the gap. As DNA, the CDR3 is TGTGCCACCAGCAGAGCCCCGGGTGAATACGGGGAGCTGTTTTTT. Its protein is CATSRAPGEYGELFF.

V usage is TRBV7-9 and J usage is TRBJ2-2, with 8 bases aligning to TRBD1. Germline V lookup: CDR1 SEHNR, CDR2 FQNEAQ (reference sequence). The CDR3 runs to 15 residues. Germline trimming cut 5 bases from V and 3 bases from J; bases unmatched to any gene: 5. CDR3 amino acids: CASSKSGGDTGELFF. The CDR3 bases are TGTGCCAGCAGCAAATCAGGGGGCGACACCGGGGAGCTGTTTTTT.

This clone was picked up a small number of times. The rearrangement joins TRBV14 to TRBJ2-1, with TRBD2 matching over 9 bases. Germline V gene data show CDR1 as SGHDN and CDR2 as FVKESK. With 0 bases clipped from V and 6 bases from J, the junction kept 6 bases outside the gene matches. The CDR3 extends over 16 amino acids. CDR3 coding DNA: TGTGCCAGCAGCCAAGAATTGCTAGCGGGAACCAATGAGCAGTTCTTC. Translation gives CASSQELLAGTNEQFF.

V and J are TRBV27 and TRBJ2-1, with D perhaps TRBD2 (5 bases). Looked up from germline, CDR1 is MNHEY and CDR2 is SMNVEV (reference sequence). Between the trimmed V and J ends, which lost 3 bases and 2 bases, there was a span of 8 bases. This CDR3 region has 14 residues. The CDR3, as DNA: TGTGCCAGCAGTTTCGGGCGGGCCTACAATGAGCAGTTCTTC. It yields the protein CASSFGRAYNEQFF.

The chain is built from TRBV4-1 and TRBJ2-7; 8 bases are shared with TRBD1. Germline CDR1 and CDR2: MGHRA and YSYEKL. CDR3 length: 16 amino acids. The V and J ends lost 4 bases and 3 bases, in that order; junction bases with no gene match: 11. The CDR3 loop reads CASSPPRGQAFYEQYF. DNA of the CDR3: TGCGCCAGCAGCCCCCCTCGGGGACAGGCCTTCTACGAGCAGTACTTC.

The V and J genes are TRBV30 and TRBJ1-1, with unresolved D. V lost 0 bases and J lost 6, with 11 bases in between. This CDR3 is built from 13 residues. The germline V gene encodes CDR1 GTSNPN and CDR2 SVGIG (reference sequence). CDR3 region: CAWSVRLRAEAFF. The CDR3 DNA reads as TGTGCCTGGAGTGTTAGACTGCGGGCTGAAGCTTTCTTT.

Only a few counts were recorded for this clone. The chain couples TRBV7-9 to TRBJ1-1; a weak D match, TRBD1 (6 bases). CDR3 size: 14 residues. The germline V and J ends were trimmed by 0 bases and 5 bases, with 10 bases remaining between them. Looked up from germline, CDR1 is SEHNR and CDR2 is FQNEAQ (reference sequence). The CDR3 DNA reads TGTGCCAGCAGCTTAGCGGGGACATCGACTGAAGCTTTCTTT. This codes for CASSLAGTSTEAFF.

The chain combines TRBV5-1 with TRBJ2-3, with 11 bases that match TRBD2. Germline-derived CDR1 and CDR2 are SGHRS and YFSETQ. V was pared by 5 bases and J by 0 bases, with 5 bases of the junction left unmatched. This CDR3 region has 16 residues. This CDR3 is CASRPTSGSSTDTQYF. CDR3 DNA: TGCGCCAGCAGGCCCACTAGCGGGAGTAGCACAGATACGCAGTATTTT.

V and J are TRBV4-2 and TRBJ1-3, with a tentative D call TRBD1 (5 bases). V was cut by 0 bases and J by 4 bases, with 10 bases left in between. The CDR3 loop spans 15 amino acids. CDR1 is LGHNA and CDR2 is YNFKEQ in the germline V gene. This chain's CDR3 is CASSQELGAGNTIYF. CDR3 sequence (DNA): TGTGCCAGCAGCCAAGAGTTAGGGGCCGGAAACACCATATATTTT.

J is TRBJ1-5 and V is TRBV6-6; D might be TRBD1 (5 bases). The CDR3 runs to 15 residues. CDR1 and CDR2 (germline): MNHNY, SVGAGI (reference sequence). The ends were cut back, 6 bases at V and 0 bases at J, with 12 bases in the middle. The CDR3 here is CASSSTVNSNQPQHF. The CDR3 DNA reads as TGTGCCAGCAGCTCGACAGTGAATAGCAATCAGCCCCAGCATTTT.

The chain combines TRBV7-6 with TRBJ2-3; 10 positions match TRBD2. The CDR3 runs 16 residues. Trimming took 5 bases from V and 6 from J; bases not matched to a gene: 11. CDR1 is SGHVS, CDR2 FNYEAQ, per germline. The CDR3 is CASSPGSSGGVDTQYF. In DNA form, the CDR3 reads TGTGCCAGCAGCCCGGGATCTAGCGGGGGCGTGGATACGCAGTATTTT.

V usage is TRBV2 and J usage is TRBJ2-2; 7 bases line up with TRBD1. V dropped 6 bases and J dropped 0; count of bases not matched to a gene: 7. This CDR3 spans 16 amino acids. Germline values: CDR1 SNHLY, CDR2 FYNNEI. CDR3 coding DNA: TGTGCCAGCAGGATCTACAGGGGCGCGAACACCGGGGAGCTGTTTTTT. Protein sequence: CASRIYRGANTGELFF.

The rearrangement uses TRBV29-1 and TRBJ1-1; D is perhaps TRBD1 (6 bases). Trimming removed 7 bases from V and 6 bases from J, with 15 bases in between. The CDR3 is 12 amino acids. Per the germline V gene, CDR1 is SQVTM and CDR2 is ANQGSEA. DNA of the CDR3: TGCAGCGCCCTGCACAGGGACGCTGAAGCTTTCTTT. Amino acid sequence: CSALHRDAEAFF. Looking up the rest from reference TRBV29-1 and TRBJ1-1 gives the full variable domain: SAVISQKPSRDICQRGTSLTIQCQVDSQVTMMFWYRQQPGQSLTLIATANQGSEATYESGFVIDKFPISRPNLTFSTLTVSNMSPEDSSIYLCSALHRDAEAFFGQGTRLTVV.

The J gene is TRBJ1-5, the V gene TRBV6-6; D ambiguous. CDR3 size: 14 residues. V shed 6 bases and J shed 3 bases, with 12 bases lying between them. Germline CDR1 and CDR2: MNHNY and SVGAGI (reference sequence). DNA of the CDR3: TGTGCCAGCAGCAAGCTGGTCACCAATCAGCCCCAGCATTTT. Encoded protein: CASSKLVTNQPQHF.

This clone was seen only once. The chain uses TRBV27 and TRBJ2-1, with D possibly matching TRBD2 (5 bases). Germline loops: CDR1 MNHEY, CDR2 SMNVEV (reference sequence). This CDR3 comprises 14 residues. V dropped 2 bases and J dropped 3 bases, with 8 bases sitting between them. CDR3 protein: CASSLRDYYNEQFF. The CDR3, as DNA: TGTGCCAGCAGTTTACGGGATTACTACAATGAGCAGTTCTTC.